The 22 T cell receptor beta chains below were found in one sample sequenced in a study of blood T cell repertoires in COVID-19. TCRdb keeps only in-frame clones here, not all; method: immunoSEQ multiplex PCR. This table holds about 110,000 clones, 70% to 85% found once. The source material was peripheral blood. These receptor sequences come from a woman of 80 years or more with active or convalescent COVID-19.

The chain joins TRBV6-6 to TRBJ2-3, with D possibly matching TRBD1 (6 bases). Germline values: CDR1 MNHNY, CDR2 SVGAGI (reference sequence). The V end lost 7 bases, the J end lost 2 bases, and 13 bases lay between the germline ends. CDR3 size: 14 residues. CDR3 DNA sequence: TGTGCCAGCAAGGGGGATTTGTTCACAGATACGCAGTATTTT. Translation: CASKGDLFTDTQYF.

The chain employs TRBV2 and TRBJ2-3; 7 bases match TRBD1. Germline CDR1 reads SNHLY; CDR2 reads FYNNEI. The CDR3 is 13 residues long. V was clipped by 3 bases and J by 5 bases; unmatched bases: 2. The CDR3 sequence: CASSDRGQDTQYF. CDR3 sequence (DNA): TGTGCCAGCAGTGATAGGGGGCAAGATACGCAGTATTTT. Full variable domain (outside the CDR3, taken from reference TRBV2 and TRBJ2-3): EPEVTQTPSHQVTQMGQEVILRCVPISNHLYFYWYRQILGQKVEFLVSFYNNEISEKSEIFDDQFSVERPDGSNFTLKIRSTKLEDSAMYFCASSDRGQDTQYFGPGTRLTVL.

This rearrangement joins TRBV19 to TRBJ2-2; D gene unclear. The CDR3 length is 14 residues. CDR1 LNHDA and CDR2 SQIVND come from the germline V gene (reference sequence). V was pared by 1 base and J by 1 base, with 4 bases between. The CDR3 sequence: CASSIVGNTGELFF. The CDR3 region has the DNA TGTGCCAGTAGTATAGTCGGGAACACCGGGGAGCTGTTTTTT. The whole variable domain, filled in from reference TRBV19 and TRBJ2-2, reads DGGITQSPKYLFRKEGQNVTLSCEQNLNHDAMYWYRQDPGQGLRLIYYSQIVNDFQKGDIAEGYSVSREKKESFPLTVTSAQKNPTAFYLCASSIVGNTGELFFGEGSRLTVL.

Here the CDR3 DNA reads TGTGCCAGCAGCTCCATCGGGTTCCAAGAGACCCAGTACTTC. Protein: CASSSIGFQETQYF. This chain links TRBV7-2 with TRBJ2-5; D call uncertain. Trimming pared 4 bases from V and 1 base from J, leaving 10 bases between. Germline CDR1 SGHTA, CDR2 FQGNSA. The CDR3 sequence is 14 residues long.

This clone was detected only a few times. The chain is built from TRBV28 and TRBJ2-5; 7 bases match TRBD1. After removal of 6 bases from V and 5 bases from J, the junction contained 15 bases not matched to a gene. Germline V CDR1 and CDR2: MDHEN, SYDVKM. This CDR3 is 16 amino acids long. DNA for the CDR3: TGTGCCAGCAGCAACCGCGGACAGGCCTTTTGGGAGACCCAGTACTTC. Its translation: CASSNRGQAFWETQYF.

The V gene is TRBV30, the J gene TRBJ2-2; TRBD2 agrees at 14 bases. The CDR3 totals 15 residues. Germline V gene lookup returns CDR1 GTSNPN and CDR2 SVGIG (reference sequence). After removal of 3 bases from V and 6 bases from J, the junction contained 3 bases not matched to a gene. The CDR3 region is CAWSVGLAGAGELFF. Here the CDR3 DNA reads TGTGCCTGGAGCGTGGGACTAGCGGGAGCCGGGGAGCTGTTTTTT.

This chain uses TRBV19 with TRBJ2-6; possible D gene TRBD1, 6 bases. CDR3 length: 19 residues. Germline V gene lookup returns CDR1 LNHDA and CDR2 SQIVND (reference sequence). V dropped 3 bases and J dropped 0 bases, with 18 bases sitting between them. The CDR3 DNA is TGTGCCAGTAGTATTCCCGCGACAGGCGTGAACTCTGGGGCCAACGTCCTGACTTTC. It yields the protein CASSIPATGVNSGANVLTF.

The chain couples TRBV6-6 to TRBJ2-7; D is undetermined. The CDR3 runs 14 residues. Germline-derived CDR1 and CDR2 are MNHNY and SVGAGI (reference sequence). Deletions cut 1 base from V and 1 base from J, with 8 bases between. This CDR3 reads CASSYFSDSYEQYF. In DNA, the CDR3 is TGTGCCAGCAGTTACTTTTCAGATTCCTACGAGCAGTACTTC.

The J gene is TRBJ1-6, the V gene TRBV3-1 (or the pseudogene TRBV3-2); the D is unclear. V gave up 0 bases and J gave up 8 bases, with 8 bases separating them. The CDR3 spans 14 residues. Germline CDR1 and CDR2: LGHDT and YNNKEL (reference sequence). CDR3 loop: CASSQDLGDSPLHF. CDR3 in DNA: TGTGCCAGCAGCCAAGATCTGGGCGATTCACCCCTCCACTTT.

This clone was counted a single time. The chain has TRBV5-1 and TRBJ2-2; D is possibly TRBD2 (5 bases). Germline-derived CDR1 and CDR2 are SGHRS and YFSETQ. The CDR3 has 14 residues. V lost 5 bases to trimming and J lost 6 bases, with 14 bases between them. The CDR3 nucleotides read TGCGCCAGCAGACGGGGTCCTATTGCCGGGGAGCTGTTTTTT. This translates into CASRRGPIAGELFF.

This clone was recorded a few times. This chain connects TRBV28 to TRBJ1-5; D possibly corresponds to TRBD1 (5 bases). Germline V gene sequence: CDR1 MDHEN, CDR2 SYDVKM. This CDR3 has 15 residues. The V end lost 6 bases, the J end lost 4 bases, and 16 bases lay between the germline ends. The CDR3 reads CASSPIPGGNQPQHF. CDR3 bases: TGTGCCAGCAGCCCAATCCCGGGGGGTAATCAGCCCCAGCATTTT.

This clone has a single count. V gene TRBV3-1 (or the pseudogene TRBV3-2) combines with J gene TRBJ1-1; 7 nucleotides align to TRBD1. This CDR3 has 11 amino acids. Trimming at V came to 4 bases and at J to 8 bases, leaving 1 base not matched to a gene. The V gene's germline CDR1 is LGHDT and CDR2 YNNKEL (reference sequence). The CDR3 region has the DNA TGTGCCAGCAGCCGGGACAGCGAAGCTTTCTTT. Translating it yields CASSRDSEAFF.

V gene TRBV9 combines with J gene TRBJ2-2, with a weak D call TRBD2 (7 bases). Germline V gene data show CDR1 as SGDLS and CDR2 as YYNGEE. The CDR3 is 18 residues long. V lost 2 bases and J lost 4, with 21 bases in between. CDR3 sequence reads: CASSVDLGAGRLTGELFF. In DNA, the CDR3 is TGTGCCAGCAGCGTCGATCTGGGGGCCGGGAGGCTCACCGGGGAGCTGTTTTTT.

The CDR3 DNA follows: TGCAGCGTTCGGACAGTCCTCACAGATACGCAGTATTTT. Its translation: CSVRTVLTDTQYF. The V and J genes are TRBV29-1 and TRBJ2-3; D may be TRBD1 (6 bases). The CDR3 is 13 residues long. Germline values: CDR1 SQVTM, CDR2 ANQGSEA. The germline V and J ends were trimmed by 5 bases and 2 bases, with 11 bases remaining between them.

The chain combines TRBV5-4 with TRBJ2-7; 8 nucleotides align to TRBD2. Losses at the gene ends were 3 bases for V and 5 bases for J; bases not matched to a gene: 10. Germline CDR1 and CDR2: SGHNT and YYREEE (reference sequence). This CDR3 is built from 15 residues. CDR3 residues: CASSSGTRSPHEQYF. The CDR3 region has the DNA TGTGCCAGCAGCTCGGGGACTAGGTCCCCCCACGAGCAGTACTTC.

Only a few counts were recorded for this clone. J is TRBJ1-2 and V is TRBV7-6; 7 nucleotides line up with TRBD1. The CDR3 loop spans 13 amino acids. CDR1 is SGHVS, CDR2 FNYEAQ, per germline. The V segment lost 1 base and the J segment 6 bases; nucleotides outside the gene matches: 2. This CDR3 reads CASSLEQGNGYTF. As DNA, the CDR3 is TGTGCCAGCAGCTTAGAACAGGGGAATGGCTACACCTTC.

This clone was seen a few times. The CDR3 sequence is CASSDQGFGGYTF. Written as DNA, the CDR3 is TGTGCCAGTAGTGACCAGGGGTTTGGAGGCTACACCTTC. This rearrangement joins TRBV19 to TRBJ1-2; D is perhaps TRBD1 (6 bases). There are 13 residues in the CDR3. Germline V gene data show CDR1 as LNHDA and CDR2 as SQIVND (reference sequence). Trimming took 5 bases from V and 8 from J, leaving 15 bases between them.

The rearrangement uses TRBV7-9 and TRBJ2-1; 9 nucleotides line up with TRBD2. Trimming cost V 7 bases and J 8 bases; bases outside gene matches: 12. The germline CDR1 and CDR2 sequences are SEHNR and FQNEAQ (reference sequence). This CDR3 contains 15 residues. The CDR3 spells CASTREGSGSHEQFF. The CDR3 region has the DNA TGTGCCAGCACTAGGGAGGGTAGCGGGAGCCATGAGCAGTTCTTC. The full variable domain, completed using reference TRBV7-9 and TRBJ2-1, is DTGVSQNPRHKITKRGQNVTFRCDPISEHNRLYWYRQTLGQGPEFLTYFQNEAQLEKSRLLSDRFSAERPKGSFSTLEIQRTEQGDSAMYLCASTREGSGSHEQFFGPGTRLTVL.

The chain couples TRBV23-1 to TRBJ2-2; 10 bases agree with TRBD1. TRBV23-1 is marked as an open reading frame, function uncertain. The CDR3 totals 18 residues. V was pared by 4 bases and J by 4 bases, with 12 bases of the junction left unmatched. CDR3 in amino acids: CASSLAGQGRLSTGELFF. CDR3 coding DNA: TGCGCCAGCAGTCTAGCGGGACAGGGGCGCCTTAGCACCGGGGAGCTGTTTTTT.

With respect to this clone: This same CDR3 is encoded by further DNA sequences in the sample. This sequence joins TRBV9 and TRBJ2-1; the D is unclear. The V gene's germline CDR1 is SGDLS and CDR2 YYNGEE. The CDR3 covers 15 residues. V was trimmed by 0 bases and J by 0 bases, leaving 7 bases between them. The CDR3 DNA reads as TGTGCCAGCAGCGTAGGGCCAAGCTCCTACAATGAGCAGTTCTTC. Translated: CASSVGPSSYNEQFF.

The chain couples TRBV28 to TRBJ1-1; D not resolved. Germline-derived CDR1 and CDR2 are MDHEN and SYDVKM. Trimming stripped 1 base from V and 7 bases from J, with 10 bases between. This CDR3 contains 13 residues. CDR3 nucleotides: TGTGCCAGCAGTTTATTTTACCGGGGTGAAGCTTTCTTT. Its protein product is CASSLFYRGEAFF.

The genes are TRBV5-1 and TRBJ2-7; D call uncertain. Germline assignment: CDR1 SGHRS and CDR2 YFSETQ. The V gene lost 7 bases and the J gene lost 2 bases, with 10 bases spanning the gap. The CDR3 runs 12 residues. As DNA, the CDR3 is TGCGCCAGCCGAGACACAACCTACGAGCAGTACTTC. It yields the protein CASRDTTYEQYF.